This entry features one TCR beta chain sequence. Its antigen remains undetermined. Base qualities are not recorded, but no much larger clone differs from it by a single base. This sample was included in a study of blood T cell repertoires in COVID-19 (dated by TCRdb to the early 2020s). Study-wide context: Samples covering the acute and convalescent phases of COVID-19 were provided by collaborators in the United States, Italy and Spain. The prospective study material was composed of cDNA or gDNA derived from T cells, B-cell-depleted T cells, or PBMCs. Subjects who had been exposed to COVID-19, were actively infected with it, or had recovered from it provided the deeply sampled blood TCRbeta repertoires that made up the dataset. A freely available public database, intended as a resource for researchers studying the immune response to SARS-CoV-2, is where the repertoires were released. Samples were obtained from the ongoing ImmuneRACE study (first 160 participants) and from some 1,300 subjects provided by 6 global collaborators. A de-identified subject ID, COVID-19 status, age in years and sex were almost always included in the sample metadata. Where available, HLA class I and class II types were taken from metadata supplied by the sample provider and were not determined by assay-based typing.

TCRbeta CDR3 regions were amplified from genomic DNA using the immunoSEQ Assay, a bias-controlled multiplex PCR. On the authors' methods: The number of nucleated cells in each sample was estimated from the amplification of reference gene primers within the assay. To quantify the absolute abundance of each unique TCRbeta CDR3 rearrangement, sequence reads were collapsed and filtered. For each sample, productive Simpson clonality was calculated as the square root of Simpson's diversity index over productive rearrangements. TCRdb provides this immuneACCESS table in a form limited to in-frame rearrangements. Some clones are lacking; in checked studies, under half of them reflect an unresolved V gene, and why the rest are absent is not known. The DNA was the basis for D and trimming; V, J and clone size are from that table. The sample profile shows a few hundred thousand clones; just over 85% of them were found once. 3.8% of the sample is in the top ten clones.

The CDR3 runs 14 residues from the cysteine to the phenylalanine. The retained sequence is limited to the CDR3, 42 bases, with the frame set at the first base. Reading the germline V gene gives CDR1 MDHEN and CDR2 SYDVKM. V is cut back by 5 bases and J by 2 bases, with 6 bases in the junction unmatched. Summary of the overall study and its limitations: The amount of clinical and demographic metadata varied by source and participant and was provided uncurated.

Enrolling through a virtual design, the prospective study's participants ranged in age from roughly 18 to 89 years and lived across some 22 United States geographic areas. In the prospective study, participants were assigned to cohorts based on the clinical history participants reported in a screening survey and a study questionnaire. In the prospective study, whole blood, serum and a nasopharyngeal or oropharyngeal swab were collected from each participant by mobile phlebotomists. Prospective study participants could optionally give additional blood draws and questionnaires over an approximately 2-month period. Prospective study blood samples were shipped either frozen or at room temperature before DNA extraction.

Sample: PBMCs or T cells enriched from blood (not recorded which). This TCR was sampled from a woman aged 40 to 50 with acute COVID-19. Rearrangement joined TRBV28 to TRBJ2-7, with TRBD2 matching 7 junction bases. The bases are TGTGCCAGCAGTGACGGGGGACTAACCTACGAGCAGTACTTC. This yields the protein CASSDGGLTYEQYF.